The 31 T cell receptor beta chains reported below all come from one sample, sequenced in a study of T cell responses to AZD1222 COVID-19 vaccine (dated by TCRdb to the early 2020s). This specimen's time point label, interpreted: about 28 days (+/-7) after the second vaccine dose. The library was prepared using the immunoSEQ multiplex PCR assay. TCRdb carries this immuneACCESS record with in-frame sequences only. Its versions omit some clonotypes, under half of them owing to an unresolved V gene in the studies checked, with the rest unexplained. Recorded for this sample are about 110,000 clones; about 94% of them occurred a single time. The top ten clones comprise around 3% of the sample. Sequenced material: peripheral blood, taken 28 days after the second AZD1222 dose. These TCRs come from an adult who received the AZD1222 COVID-19 vaccine.

This rearrangement joins TRBV18 to TRBJ2-1; possible D gene TRBD2, 5 bases. CDR3 length: 15 amino acids. V was cut by 3 bases and J by 4 bases, with 13 bases left in between. The germline gives CDR1 KGHSH, CDR2 LQKENI. As DNA, the CDR3 is TGTGCCAGCTCACCCCAAGGGAGTATGTACAATGAGCAGTTCTTC. It is translated as CASSPQGSMYNEQFF.

This clone was recorded once. The gene calls are TRBV5-1 and TRBJ2-7, with TRBD2 matching 8 bases. This CDR3 contains 17 residues. V dropped 0 bases and J dropped 2; count of bases not matched to a gene: 10. CDR1 and CDR2 (germline): SGHRS, YFSETQ. The CDR3, as DNA: TGCGCCAGCAGCTTGGGTACTAGCGGCGCCCCTCCCTACGAGCAGTACTTC. Residues: CASSLGTSGAPPYEQYF.

The rearrangement links TRBV6-5 to TRBJ1-1, with unresolved D. Germline CDR1 is MNHEY and CDR2 is SVGAGI. This CDR3 comprises 12 residues. V was clipped by 5 bases and J by 5 bases, with 9 bases between them. CDR3 region: CASSPGGTEAFF. For the CDR3, the DNA is TGTGCCAGCAGTCCAGGTGGGACTGAAGCTTTCTTT.

The chain has TRBV5-1 and TRBJ2-5; TRBD2 matches at 15 bases. In germline, CDR1 is SGHRS, CDR2 YFSETQ. The CDR3 is made up of 16 amino acids. J lost 6 bases, V lost 4 bases, and 7 bases had no gene match. The CDR3 DNA follows: TGCGCCAGCAGCCCGACCGGGACTAGCGGGGGGAAGACCCAGTACTTC. Translation gives CASSPTGTSGGKTQYF.

The chain joins TRBV5-8 to TRBJ2-7; 7 nucleotides line up with TRBD1. CDR1 and CDR2 from the germline V gene are SGHTS and YDEGEE. This CDR3 has 14 residues. Unmatched junction bases numbered 9, after V lost 4 bases and J lost 5 bases. CDR3 DNA: TGTGCCAGCAGCCTGCGGAAACAGGGGAACGAGCAGTACTTC. Translated, it gives CASSLRKQGNEQYF.

V usage is TRBV6-5 and J usage is TRBJ2-7, with 8 nucleotides matching TRBD1. This CDR3 is built from 14 residues. The germline CDR1 and CDR2 sequences are MNHEY and SVGAGI. J gave up 1 base and V 4 bases, and 3 bases lay outside the gene matches. The CDR3 coding sequence is TGTGCCAGCAGTTGGGACAGGCTTTCCTACGAGCAGTACTTC. It specifies CASSWDRLSYEQYF.

The chain is built from TRBV3-1 (or the pseudogene TRBV3-2) and TRBJ1-2; no clear D. The germline gives CDR1 LGHDT, CDR2 YNNKEL (reference sequence). V lost 0 bases to trimming and J lost 9 bases, with 8 bases between them. This CDR3 spans 12 amino acids. The DNA of the CDR3 is TGTGCCAGCAGCCAAGACGCAGAACGCTACACCTTC. The encoded protein is CASSQDAERYTF.

V usage is TRBV6-5 and J usage is TRBJ2-1; 7 bases map to TRBD2. Germline trimming cut 6 bases from V and 4 bases from J; bases unmatched to any gene: 9. CDR3 size: 15 residues. CDR1 MNHEY and CDR2 SVGAGI come from the germline V gene. CDR3: CASSRTRMAYNEQFF. DNA for the CDR3: TGTGCCAGCAGCAGGACTAGGATGGCGTACAATGAGCAGTTCTTC.

This clone was recorded once. The chain couples TRBV7-9 to TRBJ1-3; D possibly corresponds to TRBD1 (6 bases). The length of the CDR3 is 15 residues. From germline, CDR1 is SEHNR and CDR2 FQNEAQ (reference sequence). Trimming stripped 5 bases from V and 2 bases from J, with 13 bases between. Here the CDR3 DNA reads TGTGCCAGCAGCAAATTAGGGGGTGCTGGAAACACCATATATTTT. Residues: CASSKLGGAGNTIYF. Full variable domain (outside the CDR3, taken from reference TRBV7-9 and TRBJ1-3): DTGVSQNPRHKITKRGQNVTFRCDPISEHNRLYWYRQTLGQGPEFLTYFQNEAQLEKSRLLSDRFSAERPKGSFSTLEIQRTEQGDSAMYLCASSKLGGAGNTIYFGEGSWLTVV.

The chain joins TRBV21-1 to TRBJ2-2. TRBV21-1 is a recognized pseudogene. This CDR3 region has 15 residues. The CDR3 DNA reads as TGTGCCAGCAGCAAACCCAGTCGGTCGGACGGGGAGCTGTTTTTT. Translating it yields CASSKPSRSDGELFF.

The chain employs TRBV11-2 and TRBJ2-3, with D perhaps TRBD1 (5 bases). The CDR3 runs 13 residues. The germline V and J ends were trimmed by 5 bases and 3 bases, with 9 bases remaining between them. Germline V lookup: CDR1 SGHAT, CDR2 FQNNGV. CDR3 in DNA: TGTGCCAGCAGCCTACAGGAGACAGATACGCAGTATTTT. Its translation is CASSLQETDTQYF.

The rearrangement uses TRBV3-1 (or the pseudogene TRBV3-2) and TRBJ2-2; the match to TRBD1 covers 7 bases. Trimming removed 8 bases from V and 0 bases from J; junction bases left unmatched: 3. The germline gives CDR1 LGHDT, CDR2 YNNKEL (reference sequence). CDR3 length: 14 residues. The CDR3 nucleotides read TGTGCCAGCCTGCAGGGGGCGAACACCGGGGAGCTGTTTTTT. Residues: CASLQGANTGELFF.

V and J are TRBV7-9 and TRBJ1-4; 7 bases fit TRBD1. Germline V gene data show CDR1 as SEHNR and CDR2 as FQNEAQ (reference sequence). With V trimmed by 5 bases and J by 4 bases, 7 bases remained unmatched. The CDR3 runs 15 residues. DNA of the CDR3: TGTGCCAGCAGCGCGGGACAGACTTATAATGAAAAACTGTTTTTT. This sequence encodes CASSAGQTYNEKLFF.

The rearrangement joins TRBV19 to TRBJ1-5; D is undetermined. CDR1 is LNHDA and CDR2 is SQIVND in the germline V gene (reference sequence). The CDR3 is made up of 16 amino acids. Trimming pared 6 bases from V and 3 bases from J, leaving 18 bases between. The CDR3 here is CASREREAKINQPQHF. The CDR3 DNA reads as TGTGCCAGTAGAGAACGGGAAGCAAAGATCAATCAGCCCCAGCATTTT. Full variable domain (remainder filled in from reference TRBV19 and TRBJ1-5): DGGITQSPKYLFRKEGQNVTLSCEQNLNHDAMYWYRQDPGQGLRLIYYSQIVNDFQKGDIAEGYSVSREKKESFPLTVTSAQKNPTAFYLCASREREAKINQPQHFGDGTRLSIL.

The chain carries TRBV19 and TRBJ1-6; D might be TRBD1 (5 bases). Germline-derived CDR1 and CDR2 are LNHDA and SQIVND (reference sequence). The CDR3 length is 14 residues. Trimming cost V 7 bases and J 9 bases, with 16 bases left between them. CDR3 loop: CASKAQGGSSPLHF. CDR3 bases: TGTGCCAGTAAAGCGCAGGGAGGTAGTTCACCCCTCCACTTT.

This clone was counted once. CDR3 amino acids: CASSEAMETQYF. CDR3 sequence (DNA): TGCGCCAGCAGTGAGGCGATGGAGACCCAGTACTTC. This chain connects TRBV10-2 to TRBJ2-5; D uncertain. Germline assignment: CDR1 WSHSY and CDR2 SAAADI. Trimming stripped 2 bases from V and 5 bases from J, with 6 bases between. The CDR3 consists of 12 residues.

This clone was recorded once. J is TRBJ1-1 and V is TRBV25-1; 7 bases align to TRBD1. CDR1 MGHDK and CDR2 SYGVNS come from the germline V gene. This CDR3 is built from 15 residues. V was pared by 3 bases and J by 1 base, with 5 bases of the junction left unmatched. CDR3 in amino acids: CASSDTTGANTEAFF. Written as DNA, the CDR3 is TGTGCCAGCAGTGATACAACAGGGGCGAACACTGAAGCTTTCTTT.

This chain links TRBV5-1 with TRBJ1-1, with 8 positions matching TRBD1. V lost 5 bases and J lost 9; bases outside the gene matches: 9. Germline loops: CDR1 SGHRS, CDR2 YFSETQ. This CDR3 region has 13 residues. The chain's CDR3 is CASRQGVENKAFF. As DNA, the CDR3 is TGCGCCAGCAGACAGGGGGTGGAGAACAAAGCTTTCTTT.

The genes are TRBV5-1 and TRBJ2-2; D possibly corresponds to TRBD1 (6 bases). The germline gives CDR1 SGHRS, CDR2 YFSETQ. The length of the CDR3 is 16 residues. Trimming cost V 5 bases and J 1 base, with 15 bases left between them. CDR3 sequence: CASRLEPGQNTGELFF. Written as DNA, the CDR3 is TGCGCCAGCAGGTTAGAACCGGGACAGAACACCGGGGAGCTGTTTTTT.

This clone was counted once. The chain couples TRBV4-1 to TRBJ2-7; 8 positions match TRBD2. The CDR3 has 16 residues. Trimming at V came to 0 bases and at J to 1 base, leaving 5 bases not matched to a gene. CDR1 and CDR2 (germline): MGHRA, YSYEKL. This CDR3 is CASSQDPLAGSYEQYF. CDR3 bases: TGCGCCAGCAGCCAAGACCCCTTAGCGGGGTCCTACGAGCAGTACTTC.

The chain joins TRBV28 to TRBJ2-5; weak D call: TRBD2 (5 bases). V lost 2 bases and J lost 7, with 14 bases in between. Germline V gives CDR1 MDHEN, CDR2 SYDVKM. The CDR3 is 14 amino acids. The CDR3 spells CASSLPTSFMTQYF. The CDR3, as DNA: TGTGCCAGCAGTTTACCCACTAGTTTCATGACCCAGTACTTC.

V and J are TRBV6-5 and TRBJ2-7; tentative D call: TRBD2 (6 bases). The CDR3 contains 13 residues. The germline CDR1 and CDR2 sequences are MNHEY and SVGAGI. Trimming removed 8 bases at V and 7 bases at J, with 18 bases between. CDR3 DNA sequence: TGTGCCAGCCGGGGGACGGGCGATCGGGAGCAGTACTTC. Amino acid sequence: CASRGTGDREQYF.

The chain couples TRBV6-5 to TRBJ2-4; 12 nucleotides align to TRBD2. The CDR3 sequence is 14 residues long. Per the germline V gene, CDR1 is MNHEY and CDR2 is SVGAGI. The trim removed 6 bases at V and 6 bases at J, leaving 3 bases unmatched. CDR3 coding DNA: TGTGCCAGCAGGCTAGCGGGAGGGGGAAACATTCAGTACTTC. Translated: CASRLAGGGNIQYF.

The rearrangement links TRBV18 to TRBJ1-3, with 10 bases matching TRBD1. V lost 8 bases to trimming and J lost 2 bases; unmatched junction nucleotides: 12. CDR3 length equals 17 residues. Germline CDR1 and CDR2: KGHSH and LQKENI. The CDR3 here is CASNSGTGVSTGNTIYF. For the CDR3, the DNA is TGTGCCAGCAATTCCGGGACAGGGGTTTCAACTGGAAACACCATATATTTT.

This chain links TRBV7-9 with TRBJ1-2; D is undetermined. Looked up from germline, CDR1 is SEHNR and CDR2 is FQNEAQ (reference sequence). V lost 0 bases, J lost 0 bases, and 2 bases lay in between. The CDR3 extends over 13 amino acids. The CDR3 DNA is TGTGCCAGCAGCTTAGCGGCTAACTATGGCTACACCTTC. This codes for CASSLAANYGYTF.

V is TRBV6-4 and J is TRBJ1-1; tentative D call: TRBD1 (6 bases). In germline, CDR1 is MRHNA, CDR2 SNTAGT. The CDR3 covers 13 residues. Trimming removed 6 bases from V and 1 base from J, with 9 bases in between. CDR3 sequence (DNA): TGTGCCAGCAGAAACAGGGAGAACACTGAAGCTTTCTTT. Its protein product is CASRNRENTEAFF.

In its sample, this clone was seen once. This chain connects TRBV27 to TRBJ1-5; no definite D call. Germline CDR1 and CDR2: MNHEY and SMNVEV (reference sequence). The CDR3 sequence is 14 residues long. V was clipped by 2 bases and J by 4 bases, with 9 bases between them. CDR3 nucleotide sequence: TGTGCCAGCAGTTTAGTATTTGGGAATCAGCCCCAGCATTTT. It encodes CASSLVFGNQPQHF.

V and J are TRBV6-5 and TRBJ1-4; 8 nucleotides line up with TRBD1. The CDR3 runs 14 residues. CDR1 is MNHEY and CDR2 is SVGAGI in the germline V gene. J gave up 2 bases and V 6 bases, and 2 bases lay outside the gene matches. CDR3 sequence (DNA): TGTGCCAGCAGGAGACAGGGGACTAATGAAAAACTGTTTTTT. It specifies CASRRQGTNEKLFF.

The chain couples TRBV10-3 to TRBJ1-6, with unresolved D. Germline CDR1 is ENHRY and CDR2 is SYGVKD. V lost 10 bases, J lost 6 bases, and 19 bases lay in between. The CDR3 sequence is 15 residues long. CDR3 in DNA: TGTGCCACCAGACCCGAGCCCGACGGTAATTCACCCCTCCACTTT. It codes for CATRPEPDGNSPLHF.

This chain joins TRBV11-2 and TRBJ1-5; D unresolved. CDR1 and CDR2 (germline): SGHAT, FQNNGV. Trimming stripped 1 base from V and 10 bases from J, with 17 bases between. CDR3 length: 15 residues. CDR3 region: CASSLAGPTINPQHF. DNA of the CDR3: TGTGCCAGCAGCTTAGCTGGTCCGACCATTAACCCCCAGCATTTT.

The rearrangement links TRBV14 to TRBJ2-5, with 8 bases that match TRBD2. Germline V gives CDR1 SGHDN, CDR2 FVKESK. V gave up 2 bases and J gave up 5 bases; unmatched junction bases: 10. The CDR3 sequence is 16 residues long. CDR3 sequence: CASSQPGLAELETQYF. CDR3 sequence (DNA): TGTGCCAGCAGCCAACCCGGACTAGCCGAGTTGGAGACCCAGTACTTC.